This TCR beta chain was recovered during a study of OX40 agonist ivuxolimab in advanced cancers. Study-level background: An agonistic anti-OX40 (CD134) antibody, ivuxolimab, was used to treat the patients. In three patients, partial responses were observed, one with hepatocellular carcinoma and two with cutaneous melanoma.

Cycle 7 day 1, cycle 4 day 1, and baseline were the timepoints at which blood was sampled. With respect to this clone: The junction does not match germline at one end; this may be a read error.

TCRdb's table, derived via immunoSEQ multiplex PCR, lists solely in-frame clones and lacks some. The data show under 90,000 clones, with roughly 86% seen just once and over 2.5% held by the top ten. CDR1 SSHAT and CDR2 FNYEAQ come from the germline V gene (reference sequence). This CDR3 contains 13 residues. The genes are TRBV7-7 and TRBJ1-1; possible D gene TRBD1, 5 bases. The origin of this receptor is an adult with an advanced solid tumor such as melanoma, head and neck, liver or kidney cancer. This specimen was CD4+ or CD8+ T cells sorted from blood, taken in a trial of the OX40 agonist ivuxolimab. CDR3 nucleotides: TGTGCTAGCAGCTCTGACAGAGACACTGAAGCTTTCTTT. It specifies CASSSDRDTEAFF.